Described below is a single TCR beta chain sequence and its context. Its matching antigen is unknown. These data come from a study of T cell responses to AZD1222 COVID-19 vaccine. General study points: The donors showed a predominance of white British ancestry and of females, with possible underestimation of clonal diversity. Among AZD1222 vaccinees, only 5 to 7 were seropositive at baseline.

Profiling relied on immunoSEQ multiplex PCR, and the TCRdb table lists in-frame clones only, not all of them. Among 100,000 to 120,000 clones, approximately 87% were seen once, and the ten largest hold 2% to 3%. The CDR3 sequence is 15 residues long. Losses at the gene ends were 4 bases for V and 2 bases for J; bases not matched to a gene: 3. CDR1 is SGHTA, CDR2 FQGNSA, per germline. The chain uses TRBV7-2 and TRBJ1-3, with 9 bases lining up with TRBD1. This TCR came from an adult in good health. Sequenced material: peripheral blood, taken on day 0 of AZD1222 vaccination. CDR3 amino acids: CASSSRTGAGNTIYF. The CDR3 DNA reads TGTGCCAGCAGCTCCCGGACAGGGGCTGGAAACACCATATATTTT.